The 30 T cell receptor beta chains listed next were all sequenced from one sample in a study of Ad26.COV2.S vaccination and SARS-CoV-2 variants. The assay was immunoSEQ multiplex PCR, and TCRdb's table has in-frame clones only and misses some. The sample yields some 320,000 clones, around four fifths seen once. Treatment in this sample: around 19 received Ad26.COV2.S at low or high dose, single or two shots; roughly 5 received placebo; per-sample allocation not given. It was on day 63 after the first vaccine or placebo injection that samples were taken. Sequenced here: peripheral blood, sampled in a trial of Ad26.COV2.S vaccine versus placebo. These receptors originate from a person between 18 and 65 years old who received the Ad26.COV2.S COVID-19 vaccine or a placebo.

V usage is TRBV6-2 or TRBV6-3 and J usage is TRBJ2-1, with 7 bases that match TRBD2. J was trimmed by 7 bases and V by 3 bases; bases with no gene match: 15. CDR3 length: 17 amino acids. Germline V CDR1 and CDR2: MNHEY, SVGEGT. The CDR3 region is CASSYRARGGGGNEQFF. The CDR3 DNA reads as TGTGCCAGCAGTTATCGGGCGCGTGGCGGGGGAGGAAATGAGCAGTTCTTC.

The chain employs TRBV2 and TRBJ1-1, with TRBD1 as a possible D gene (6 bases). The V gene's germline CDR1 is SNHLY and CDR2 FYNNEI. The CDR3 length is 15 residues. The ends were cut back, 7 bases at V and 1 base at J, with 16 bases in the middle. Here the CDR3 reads CASTSQGLKNTEAFF. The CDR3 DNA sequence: TGTGCCAGCACGAGCCAGGGGTTGAAGAACACTGAAGCTTTCTTT. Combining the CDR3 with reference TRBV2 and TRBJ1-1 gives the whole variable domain EPEVTQTPSHQVTQMGQEVILRCVPISNHLYFYWYRQILGQKVEFLVSFYNNEISEKSEIFDDQFSVERPDGSNFTLKIRSTKLEDSAMYFCASTSQGLKNTEAFFGQGTRLTVV.

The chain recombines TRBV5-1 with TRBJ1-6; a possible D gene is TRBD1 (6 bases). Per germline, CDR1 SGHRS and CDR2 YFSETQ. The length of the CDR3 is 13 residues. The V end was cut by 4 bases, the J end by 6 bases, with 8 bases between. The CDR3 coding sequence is TGCGCCAGCAGCCAGGACAGTAATTCACCCCTCCACTTT. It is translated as CASSQDSNSPLHF.

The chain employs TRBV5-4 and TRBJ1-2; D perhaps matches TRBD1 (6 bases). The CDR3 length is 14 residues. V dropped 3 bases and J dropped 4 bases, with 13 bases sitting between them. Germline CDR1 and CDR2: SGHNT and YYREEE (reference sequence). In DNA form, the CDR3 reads TGTGCCAGCAGCTCCGGACAGACGACCTATGGCTACACCTTC. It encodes CASSSGQTTYGYTF.

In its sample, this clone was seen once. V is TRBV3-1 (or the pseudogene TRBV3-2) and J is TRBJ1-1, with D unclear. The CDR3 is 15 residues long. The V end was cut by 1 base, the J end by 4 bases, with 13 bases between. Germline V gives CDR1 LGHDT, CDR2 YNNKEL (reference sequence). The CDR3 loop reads CASSQVRPLGTEAFF. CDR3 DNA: TGTGCCAGCAGCCAAGTCCGACCGCTTGGCACTGAAGCTTTCTTT.

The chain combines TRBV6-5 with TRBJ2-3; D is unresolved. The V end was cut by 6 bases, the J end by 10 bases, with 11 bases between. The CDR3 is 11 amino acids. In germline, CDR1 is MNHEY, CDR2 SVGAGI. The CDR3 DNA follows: TGTGCCAGCAGCTTAGGCCCCGCGCAGTATTTT. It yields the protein CASSLGPAQYF.

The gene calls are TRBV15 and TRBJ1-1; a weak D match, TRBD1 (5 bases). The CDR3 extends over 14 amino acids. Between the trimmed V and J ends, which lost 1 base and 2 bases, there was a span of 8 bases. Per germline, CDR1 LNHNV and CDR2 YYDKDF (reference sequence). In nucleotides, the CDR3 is TGTGCCACCAGCAGAGCGGGGCCCAACACTGAAGCTTTCTTT. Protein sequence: CATSRAGPNTEAFF.

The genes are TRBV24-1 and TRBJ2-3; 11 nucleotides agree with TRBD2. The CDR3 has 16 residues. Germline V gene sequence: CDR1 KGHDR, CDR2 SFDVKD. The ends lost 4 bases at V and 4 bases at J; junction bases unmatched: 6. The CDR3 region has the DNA TGTGCCACCAGTGAGATCCTAGCGGGGGGTGCAGATACGCAGTATTTT. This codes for CATSEILAGGADTQYF.

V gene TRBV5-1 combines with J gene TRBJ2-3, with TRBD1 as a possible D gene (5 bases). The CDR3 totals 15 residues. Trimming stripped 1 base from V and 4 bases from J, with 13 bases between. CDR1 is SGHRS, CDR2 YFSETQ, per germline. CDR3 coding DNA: TGCGCCAGCAGCTTGCCCAGGGTTGGTGCAGATACGCAGTATTTT. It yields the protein CASSLPRVGADTQYF. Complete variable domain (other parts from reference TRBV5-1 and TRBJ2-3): KAGVTQTPRYLIKTRGQQVTLSCSPISGHRSVSWYQQTPGQGLQFLFEYFSETQRNKGNFPGRFSGRQFSNSRSEMNVSTLELGDSALYLCASSLPRVGADTQYFGPGTRLTVL.

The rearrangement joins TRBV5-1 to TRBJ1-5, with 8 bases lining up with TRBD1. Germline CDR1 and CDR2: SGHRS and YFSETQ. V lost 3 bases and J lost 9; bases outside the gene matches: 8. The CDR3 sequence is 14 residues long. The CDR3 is CASSSGTGARPQHF. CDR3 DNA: TGCGCCAGCAGCTCCGGGACAGGCGCCAGGCCCCAGCATTTT.

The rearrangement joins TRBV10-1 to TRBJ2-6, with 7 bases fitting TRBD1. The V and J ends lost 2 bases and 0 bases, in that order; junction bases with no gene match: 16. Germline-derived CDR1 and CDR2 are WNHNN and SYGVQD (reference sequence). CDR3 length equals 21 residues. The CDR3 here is CASSERGITGAKNSGANVLTF. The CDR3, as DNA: TGCGCCAGCAGTGAGAGGGGGATAACAGGGGCGAAAAACTCTGGGGCCAACGTCCTGACTTTC.

DNA for the CDR3: TGCGCCAGCAGCCAACCCAGACAGGCTCCTGAAGCTTTCTTT. Its translation is CASSQPRQAPEAFF. The chain couples TRBV4-1 to TRBJ1-1, with a possible D match to TRBD1 (6 bases). CDR3 length equals 14 residues. Per germline, CDR1 MGHRA and CDR2 YSYEKL. V lost 2 bases to trimming and J lost 6 bases, with 13 bases between them.

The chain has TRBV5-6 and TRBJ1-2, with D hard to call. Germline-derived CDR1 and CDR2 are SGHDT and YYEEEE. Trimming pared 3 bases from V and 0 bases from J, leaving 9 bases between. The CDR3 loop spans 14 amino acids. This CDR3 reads CASSSSPPNYGYTF. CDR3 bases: TGTGCCAGCAGCTCATCACCCCCTAACTATGGCTACACCTTC.

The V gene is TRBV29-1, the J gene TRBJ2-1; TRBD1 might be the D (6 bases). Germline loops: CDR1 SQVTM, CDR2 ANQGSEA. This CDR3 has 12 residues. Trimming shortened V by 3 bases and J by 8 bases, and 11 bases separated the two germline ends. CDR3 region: CSVDVGGDEQFF. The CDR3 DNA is TGCAGCGTTGATGTTGGGGGCGATGAGCAGTTCTTC.

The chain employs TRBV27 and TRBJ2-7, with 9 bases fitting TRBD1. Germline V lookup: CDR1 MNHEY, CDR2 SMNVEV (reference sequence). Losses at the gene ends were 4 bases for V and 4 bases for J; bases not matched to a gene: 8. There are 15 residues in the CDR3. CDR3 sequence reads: CASSSITGGYYEQYF. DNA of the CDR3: TGTGCCAGCAGTTCCATCACAGGGGGCTATTACGAGCAGTACTTC.

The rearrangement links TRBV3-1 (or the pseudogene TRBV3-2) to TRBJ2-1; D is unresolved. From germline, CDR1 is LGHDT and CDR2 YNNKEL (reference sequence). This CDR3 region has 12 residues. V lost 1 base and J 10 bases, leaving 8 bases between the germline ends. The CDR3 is CASSQGPREQFF. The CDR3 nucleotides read TGTGCCAGCAGCCAAGGGCCCCGCGAGCAGTTCTTC.

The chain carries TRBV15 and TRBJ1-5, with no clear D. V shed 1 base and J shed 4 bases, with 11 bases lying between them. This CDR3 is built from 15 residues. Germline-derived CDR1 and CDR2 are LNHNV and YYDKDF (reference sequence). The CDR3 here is CATSRGLTLNQPQHF. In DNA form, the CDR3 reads TGTGCCACCAGCAGAGGTTTAACTTTAAATCAGCCCCAGCATTTT.

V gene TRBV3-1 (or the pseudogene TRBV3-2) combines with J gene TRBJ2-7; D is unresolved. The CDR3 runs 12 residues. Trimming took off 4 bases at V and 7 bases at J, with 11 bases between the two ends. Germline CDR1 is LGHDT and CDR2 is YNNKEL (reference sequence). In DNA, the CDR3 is TGTGCCAGCAGCCTTGAAGGTAGGGAGCAGTACTTC. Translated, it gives CASSLEGREQYF.

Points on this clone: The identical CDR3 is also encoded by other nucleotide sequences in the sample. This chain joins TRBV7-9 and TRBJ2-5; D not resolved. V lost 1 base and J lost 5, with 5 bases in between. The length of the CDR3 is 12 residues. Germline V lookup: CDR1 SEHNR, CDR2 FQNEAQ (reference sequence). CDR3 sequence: CASSLVLETQYF. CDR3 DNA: TGTGCCAGCAGCTTAGTACTCGAGACCCAGTACTTC.

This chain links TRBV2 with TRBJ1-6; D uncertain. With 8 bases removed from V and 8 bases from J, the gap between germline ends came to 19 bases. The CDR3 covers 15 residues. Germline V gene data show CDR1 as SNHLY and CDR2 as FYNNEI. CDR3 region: CASSEQSGRYSPLHF. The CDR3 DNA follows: TGTGCCAGCTCAGAACAGTCCGGACGATATTCACCCCTCCACTTT. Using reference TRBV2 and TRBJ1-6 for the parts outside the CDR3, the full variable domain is EPEVTQTPSHQVTQMGQEVILRCVPISNHLYFYWYRQILGQKVEFLVSFYNNEISEKSEIFDDQFSVERPDGSNFTLKIRSTKLEDSAMYFCASSEQSGRYSPLHFGNGTRLTVT.

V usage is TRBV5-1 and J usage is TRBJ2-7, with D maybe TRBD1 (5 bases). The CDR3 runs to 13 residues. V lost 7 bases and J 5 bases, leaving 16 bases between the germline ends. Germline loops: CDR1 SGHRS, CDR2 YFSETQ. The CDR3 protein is CASAGPGPHEQYF. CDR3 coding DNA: TGCGCCAGCGCTGGCCCAGGGCCCCACGAGCAGTACTTC.

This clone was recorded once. The CDR3 spells CASSDRRESNQPQHF. The DNA for the CDR3 is TGTGCCAGCAGTGACAGACGGGAGAGCAATCAGCCCCAGCATTTT. The J gene is TRBJ1-5, the V gene TRBV6-1; D gene uncertain. The germline CDR1 and CDR2 sequences are MNHNS and SASEGT. Trimming cost V 3 bases and J 1 base, with 10 bases left between them. There are 15 residues in the CDR3.

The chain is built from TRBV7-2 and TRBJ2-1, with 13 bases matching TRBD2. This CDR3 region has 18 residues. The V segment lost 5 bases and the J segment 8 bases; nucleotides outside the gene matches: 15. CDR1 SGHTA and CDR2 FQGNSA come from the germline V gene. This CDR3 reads CASSPELLAGGLLDEQFF. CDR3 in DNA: TGTGCCAGCAGCCCCGAATTACTAGCGGGGGGGCTTTTGGATGAGCAGTTCTTC.

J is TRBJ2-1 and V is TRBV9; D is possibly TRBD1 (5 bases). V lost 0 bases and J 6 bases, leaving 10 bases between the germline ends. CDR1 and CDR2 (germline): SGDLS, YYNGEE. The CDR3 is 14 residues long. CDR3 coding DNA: TGTGCCAGCAGCGTAGCTGACAGAGGCAATGAGCAGTTCTTC. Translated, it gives CASSVADRGNEQFF.

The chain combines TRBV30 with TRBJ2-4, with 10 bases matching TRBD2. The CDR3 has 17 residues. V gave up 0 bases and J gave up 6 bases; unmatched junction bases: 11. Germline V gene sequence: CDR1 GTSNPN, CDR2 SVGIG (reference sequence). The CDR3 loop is CAWSVPRAGGTRNIQYF. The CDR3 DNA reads TGTGCCTGGAGTGTACCCCGAGCGGGGGGGACCCGAAACATTCAGTACTTC.

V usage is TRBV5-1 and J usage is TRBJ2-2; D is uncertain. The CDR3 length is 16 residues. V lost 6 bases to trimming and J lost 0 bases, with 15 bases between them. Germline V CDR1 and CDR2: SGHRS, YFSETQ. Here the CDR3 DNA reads TGCGCCAGCACCCTTCATAGGACGGCGAACACCGGGGAGCTGTTTTTT. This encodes CASTLHRTANTGELFF.

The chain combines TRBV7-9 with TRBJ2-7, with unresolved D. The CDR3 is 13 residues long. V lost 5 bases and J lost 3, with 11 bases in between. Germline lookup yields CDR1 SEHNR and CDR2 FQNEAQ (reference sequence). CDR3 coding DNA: TGTGCCAGCAGCCGGCCGGGTCTCTACGAGCAGTACTTC. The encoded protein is CASSRPGLYEQYF.

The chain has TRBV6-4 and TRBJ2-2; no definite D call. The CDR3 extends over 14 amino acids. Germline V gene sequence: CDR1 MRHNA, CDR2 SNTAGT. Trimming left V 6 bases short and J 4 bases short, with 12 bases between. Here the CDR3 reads CASRATESTGELFF. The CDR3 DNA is TGTGCCAGCAGAGCCACAGAGAGCACCGGGGAGCTGTTTTTT.

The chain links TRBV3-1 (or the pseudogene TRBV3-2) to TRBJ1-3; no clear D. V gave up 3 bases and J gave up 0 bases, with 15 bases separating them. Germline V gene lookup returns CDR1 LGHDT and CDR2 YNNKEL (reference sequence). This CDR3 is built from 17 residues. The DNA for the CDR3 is TGTGCCAGCAGCCAGAGAAGCGGGTCTAGCTCTGGAAACACCATATATTTT. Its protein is CASSQRSGSSSGNTIYF.

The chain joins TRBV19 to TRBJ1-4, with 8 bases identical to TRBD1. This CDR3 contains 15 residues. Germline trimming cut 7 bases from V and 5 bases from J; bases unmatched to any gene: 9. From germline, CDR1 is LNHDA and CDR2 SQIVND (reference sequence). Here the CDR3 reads CASTSNRGSNEKLFF. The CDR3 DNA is TGTGCCAGTACCTCAAACAGGGGGAGCAATGAAAAACTGTTTTTT.